This T cell receptor beta chain is drawn from a study of preoperative IRX-2 immunotherapy in early breast cancer. This clone was observed a handful of times. TCRdb's table, derived via immunoSEQ multiplex PCR, lists solely in-frame clones and lacks some. Among about 37,000 clones, roughly 82% were seen once, and the ten largest hold about 1.5%. The germline gives CDR1 MNHGY, CDR2 SAAAGT. V lost 6 bases, J lost 5 bases, and 6 bases stayed unmatched. The CDR3 length is 14 residues. Documented treatment: preoperative locoregional IRX-2 cytokine immunotherapy. This specimen was lymph node tissue, taken after IRX-2 immunotherapy. The clonotype originates from a human donor with breast cancer. This sequence joins TRBV6-8 and TRBJ2-1; TRBD2 matches at 8 bases. The CDR3 spells CASRMSGGHNEQFF. DNA for the CDR3: TGTGCCAGCAGGATGAGCGGGGGACACAATGAGCAGTTCTTC.